This T cell receptor beta chain originates from a study of T cell changes during pregnancy in multiple sclerosis. TCRdb's copy holds only in-frame clones and misses some; the assay was immunoSEQ multiplex PCR. The table lists about 23,000 clones, about 86% of them singletons. This CDR3 has 16 amino acids. Trimming cost V 4 bases and J 3 bases; bases outside gene matches: 9. The V gene's germline CDR1 is SGDLS and CDR2 YYNGEE. The clonotype originates from a female donor in good health, enrolled as a control in a pregnancy study. This chain connects TRBV9 to TRBJ2-7; TRBD1 aligns across 11 bases. Here the sequenced sample was CD4+ T cells from peripheral blood mononuclear cells, taken in the first trimester of pregnancy. CDR3 in amino acids: CASSMSGTGGLYEQYF. DNA of the CDR3: TGTGCCAGCAGCATGTCCGGGACAGGGGGACTCTACGAGCAGTACTTC.